Listed below are T cell receptor beta chains from one sample, sequenced in a study of blood T cell repertoires in COVID-19. The protocol was immunoSEQ multiplex PCR, while the TCRdb copy is restricted to in-frame clones and leaves out a portion. The table lists roughly 200,000 clones, around 85% of them singletons. Sequenced material: PBMCs or T cells enriched from blood (not recorded which). Source of these receptors: a man in his forties or fifties who had recovered from COVID-19. Each CDR3 is given with its conserved first and last residue. The D gene is left open where the match is weak. A row's size may be missing; if present it is once, few, many or a size class.

- TRBJ2-7 TRBD1 TRBV28 CASSSPTGKLNEQYF TGTGCCAGCAGTTCTCCGACAGGGAAGTTGAACGAGCAGTACTTC
- TRBJ2-1 - TRBV24-1 CATSDSKGRGGVGGNEQFF TGTGCCACCAGTGATTCTAAGGGTCGGGGAGGTGTAGGTGGCAATGAGCAGTTCTTC
- TRBJ2-7 TRBD1 TRBV4-2 CASSQEGTGSYEQYF TGTGCCAGCAGCCAAGAAGGGACAGGGAGTTACGAGCAGTACTTC
few TRBJ2-2 TRBD1 TRBV19 CASSISGGTGELFF TGTGCCAGTAGTATCTCAGGGGGCACCGGGGAGCTGTTTTTT
- TRBJ1-2 - TRBV29-1 CSVEDQAGYTF TGCAGCGTTGAAGATCAGGCTGGCTACACCTTC
- TRBJ1-2 TRBD1 TRBV10-3 CAISEGAAEYGYTF TGTGCCATCTCAGAGGGGGCAGCCGAATATGGCTACACCTTC
- TRBJ2-3 - TRBV20-1 CSASIREKSTDTQYF TGCAGTGCTAGTATACGCGAGAAGAGCACAGATACGCAGTATTTT
- TRBJ2-7 TRBD1 TRBV6-5 CASSLRQGVHEQYF TGTGCCAGCAGTCTCAGACAGGGGGTCCACGAGCAGTACTTC
- TRBJ1-3 - TRBV30 CAWSVQAGNTIYF TGTGCCTGGAGTGTACAGGCTGGAAACACCATATATTTT
- TRBJ1-2 - TRBV11-2 CASSEIRSRGRGYGYTF TGTGCCAGCAGCGAAATTAGAAGTAGGGGCAGGGGCTATGGCTACACCTTC
- TRBJ1-4 TRBD1 TRBV28 CASSVYRTGFPEKLFF TGTGCCAGCAGTGTCTATCGGACAGGGTTCCCCGAAAAACTGTTTTTT
- TRBJ2-1 - TRBV18 CASSPLQGTYNEQFF TGTGCCAGCTCACCACTGCAGGGAACCTACAATGAGCAGTTCTTC
- TRBJ2-2 TRBD2 TRBV7-8 CASSFTGTSGRARTGELFF TGTGCCAGCAGCTTTACCGGGACTAGCGGGAGGGCCAGGACCGGGGAGCTGTTTTTT
- TRBJ2-2 TRBD1 TRBV29-1 CSVSETGGTGELFF TGCAGCGTATCCGAGACAGGGGGCACCGGGGAGCTGTTTTTT
- TRBJ2-7 - TRBV7-2 CASRENALSYEQYF TGTGCCAGCAGAGAGAATGCCCTTTCCTACGAGCAGTACTTC
- TRBJ2-7 TRBD2 TRBV6-6 CASRASGLAGSYEQYF TGTGCCAGCAGGGCATCCGGACTAGCGGGGTCCTACGAGCAGTACTTC
- TRBJ2-1 - TRBV19 CASSPAGRGEGPYNEQFF TGTGCCAGTAGTCCGGCGGGTAGGGGGGAGGGCCCCTACAATGAGCAGTTCTTC
once TRBJ1-1 - TRBV12-3/TRBV12-4 CASSLGGGTEAFF TGTGCCAGCAGTTTAGGCGGCGGAACTGAAGCTTTCTTT
- TRBJ2-5 TRBD1 TRBV5-1 CASSLFQGAPSQETQYF TGCGCCAGCAGCTTGTTTCAGGGGGCCCCTTCACAAGAGACCCAGTACTTC
- TRBJ2-7 TRBD1 TRBV15 CATSSPRDSLYEQYF TGTGCCACCAGCAGCCCTCGGGACAGCCTCTACGAGCAGTACTTC
- TRBJ2-7 - TRBV10-2 CASSPGANYEQYF TGCGCCAGCAGCCCGGGAGCAAACTACGAGCAGTACTTC
- TRBJ1-5 - TRBV4-1 CASSQEGYNQPQHF TGCGCCAGCAGCCAGGAGGGGTACAATCAGCCCCAGCATTTT
- TRBJ2-2 - TRBV5-1 CASSVQGSGELFF TGCGCCAGCAGCGTACAGGGTAGCGGGGAGCTGTTTTTT
- TRBJ1-2 - TRBV7-9 CASSLVRVGYTF TGTGCCAGCAGCTTAGTGCGGGTTGGCTACACCTTC